Listed here are 15 T cell receptor beta chains from one sample, sequenced in a study of OX40 agonist ivuxolimab in advanced cancers. The table came from immunoSEQ multiplex PCR; TCRdb's copy has only in-frame clones and leaves some out. The profile shows tens of thousands of clones, 75% to 90% of them singletons. The input for sequencing was CD4+ or CD8+ T cells sorted from blood, taken in a trial of the OX40 agonist ivuxolimab. All receptors come from an adult with an advanced solid tumor such as melanoma, head and neck, liver or kidney cancer.

This chain connects TRBV14 to TRBJ2-2; D may be TRBD2 (6 bases). Trimming pared 4 bases from V and 6 bases from J, leaving 21 bases between. The CDR3 has 17 residues. CDR1 is SGHDN and CDR2 is FVKESK in the germline V gene. CDR3 sequence (DNA): TGTGCCAGCAGCCGCGGCGGTAGCGGATGGTCATCCGGGGAGCTGTTTTTT. Translated: CASSRGGSGWSSGELFF.

The chain combines TRBV18 with TRBJ2-3; D uncertain. V was clipped by 0 bases and J by 4 bases, with 11 bases between them. This CDR3 is 15 amino acids long. CDR1 and CDR2 (germline): KGHSH, LQKENI. As DNA, the CDR3 is TGTGCCAGCTCACCACCGATAGGGTTCCCAGATACGCAGTATTTT. It specifies CASSPPIGFPDTQYF.

The chain employs TRBV14 and TRBJ1-1; 7 bases match TRBD1. Germline CDR1 is SGHDN and CDR2 is FVKESK. The CDR3 consists of 17 residues. The ends lost 6 bases at V and 4 bases at J; junction bases unmatched: 17. CDR3 residues: CASRPNPGQSMGTEAFF. CDR3 sequence (DNA): TGTGCCAGCAGACCGAATCCGGGACAGTCGATGGGCACTGAAGCTTTCTTT.

This clone was recorded only once. The rearrangement joins TRBV7-6 to TRBJ2-3; D might be TRBD1 (6 bases). Trimming removed 5 bases from V and 4 bases from J, with 19 bases in between. Germline lookup yields CDR1 SGHVS and CDR2 FNYEAQ. CDR3 length equals 16 residues. This chain's CDR3 is CASSRASRGNPDTQYF. CDR3 nucleotide sequence: TGTGCCAGCAGCAGGGCGAGTAGGGGGAATCCAGATACGCAGTATTTT.

The chain combines TRBV11-2 with TRBJ2-3, with 10 bases aligning to TRBD2. The CDR3 loop spans 17 amino acids. V was pared by 2 bases and J by 0 bases, with 5 bases of the junction left unmatched. Germline V gene lookup returns CDR1 SGHAT and CDR2 FQNNGV. CDR3 coding DNA: TGTGCCAGCAGCTTACGGACTAGCGGAACCAGCACAGATACGCAGTATTTT. Translating gives CASSLRTSGTSTDTQYF.

DNA for the CDR3: TGTGCCAGCTCACCAAGCCAGGGGGCGGCGGGCACTGAAGCTTTCTTT. Its protein is CASSPSQGAAGTEAFF. This sequence joins TRBV18 and TRBJ1-1; 8 nucleotides agree with TRBD1. The CDR3 contains 16 residues. Unmatched junction bases numbered 9, after V lost 2 bases and J lost 4 bases. Germline V gene sequence: CDR1 KGHSH, CDR2 LQKENI.

The J gene is TRBJ2-5, the V gene TRBV28; TRBD2 matches at 12 bases. The CDR3 is made up of 17 amino acids. After removal of 2 bases from V and 1 base from J, the junction contained 5 bases not matched to a gene. Germline V CDR1 and CDR2: MDHEN, SYDVKM. The CDR3 region has the DNA TGTGCCAGCAGTTTAGGCGGACTAGCGGGACTCCAAGAGACCCAGTACTTC. Residues: CASSLGGLAGLQETQYF. The entire variable domain, with the rest obtained from reference TRBV28 and TRBJ2-5, is as follows: DVKVTQSSRYLVKRTGEKVFLECVQDMDHENMFWYRQDPGLGLRLIYFSYDVKMKEKGDIPEGYSVSREKKERFSLILESASTNQTSMYLCASSLGGLAGLQETQYFGPGTRLLVL.

This chain links TRBV21-1 with TRBJ1-5; TRBD1, the D gene given by the table, was not confirmed from the DNA. TRBV21-1 is a pseudogene segment. CDR3 length: 14 amino acids. CDR3 residues: CASTDRVPHQPQHF. CDR3 nucleotide sequence: TGTGCCAGCACCGACAGGGTCCCTCATCAGCCCCAGCATTTT.

V and J are TRBV7-3 and TRBJ2-1; 12 bases align to TRBD2. V gave up 7 bases and J gave up 8 bases; unmatched junction bases: 6. CDR3 size: 14 residues. CDR1 and CDR2 (germline): SGHTA, FQGTGA. CDR3 protein: CASTWGLAGDEQFF. The CDR3 bases are TGTGCCAGCACCTGGGGACTAGCGGGTGATGAGCAGTTCTTC.

The chain recombines TRBV5-8 with TRBJ2-1, with D maybe TRBD2 (6 bases). CDR3 length equals 16 residues. Germline CDR1 SGHTS, CDR2 YDEGEE. V dropped 0 bases and J dropped 9 bases, with 19 bases sitting between them. CDR3 coding DNA: TGTGCCAGCAGCTTGGGCGGGCTTGCGGGAATGATTGAGCAGTTCTTC. Residues: CASSLGGLAGMIEQFF.

Here the CDR3 DNA reads TGTGCCAGCAGCGTCGGGACTAGCGGACCAAACGAGCAGTACTTC. Amino acid sequence: CASSVGTSGPNEQYF. V is TRBV4-2 and J is TRBJ2-5; 11 bases fit TRBD2. The end of the DNA is better explained by TRBJ2-7, so the J call may be wrong. From germline, CDR1 is LGHNA and CDR2 YNFKEQ. The CDR3 is made up of 15 amino acids.

The chain couples TRBV28 to TRBJ1-2; tentative D call: TRBD1 (5 bases). The CDR3 spans 13 residues. Germline-derived CDR1 and CDR2 are MDHEN and SYDVKM. V lost 8 bases and J 8 bases, leaving 18 bases between the germline ends. The CDR3 protein is CASHPPGRYGYTF. CDR3 nucleotide sequence: TGTGCCAGCCACCCTCCGGGACGCTACGGCTACACCTTC.

This clone was seen only a few times. J is TRBJ2-1 and V is TRBV2; tentatively, D is TRBD2 (5 bases). The CDR3 has 13 amino acids. The V end was cut by 7 bases, the J end by 7 bases, with 14 bases between. From germline, CDR1 is SNHLY and CDR2 FYNNEI. In DNA form, the CDR3 reads TGTGCCAGCACCCGGGATATGGAGAATGAGCAGTTCTTC. It codes for CASTRDMENEQFF.

The rearrangement joins TRBV5-6 to TRBJ2-5; D remains unclear. Germline V CDR1 and CDR2: SGHDT, YYEEEE. Trimming left V 2 bases short and J 6 bases short, with 11 bases between. CDR3 length: 13 residues. The CDR3 DNA reads as TGTGCCAGCAGCTTCGTAGGGAAACAGACCCAGTACTTC. Translating it yields CASSFVGKQTQYF.

This rearrangement joins TRBV19 to TRBJ1-4; D not resolved. The CDR3 loop spans 14 amino acids. Trimming stripped 6 bases from V and 2 bases from J, with 10 bases between. The germline V gene encodes CDR1 LNHDA and CDR2 SQIVND (reference sequence). The CDR3 sequence: CASRLGTTNEKLFF. CDR3 in DNA: TGTGCCAGTAGATTAGGCACGACTAATGAAAAACTGTTTTTT.